The T cell receptor beta chain described here comes from a study of cytomegalovirus exposure and HLA in healthy donors. Study background: A prior analysis found about 110 million unique TCR beta sequences from 150 million to 200 million T cells.

On this clone itself: Its specificity is unknown.

Researchers ran the PCR with 60 Vbeta and 13 Jbeta primers. Generated by immunoSEQ multiplex PCR, the TCRdb table keeps only in-frame clones and is missing some. The sample consists of some 150,000 clones, around three quarters of them appearing once. Study results and limitations: Follow-up analysis later connected one missense variant in DCLRE1C with trimming of TCR beta V- and J-genes.

Germline V gene data show CDR1 as SGHTA and CDR2 as FQGNSA. V lost 5 bases and J lost 3; bases outside the gene matches: 2. The CDR3 totals 14 residues. The chain uses TRBV7-2 and TRBJ1-5, with 9 bases lining up with TRBD1. Material: PBMCs. The source is a woman aged 50 to 60 in good health and CMV-seronegative. CDR3 residues: CASSGTGYNQPQHF. The CDR3, as DNA: TGTGCCAGCAGCGGGACAGGGTACAATCAGCCCCAGCATTTT.